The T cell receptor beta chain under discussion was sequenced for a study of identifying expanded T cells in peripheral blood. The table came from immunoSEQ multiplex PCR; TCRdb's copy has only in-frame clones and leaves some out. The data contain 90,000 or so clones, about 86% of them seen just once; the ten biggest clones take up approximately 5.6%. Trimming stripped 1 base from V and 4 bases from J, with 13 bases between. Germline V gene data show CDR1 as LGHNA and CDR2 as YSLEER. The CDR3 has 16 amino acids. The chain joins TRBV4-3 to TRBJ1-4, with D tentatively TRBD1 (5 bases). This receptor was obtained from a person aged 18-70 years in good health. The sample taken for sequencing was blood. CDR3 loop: CASSQGRGILNEKLFF. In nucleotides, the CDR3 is TGCGCCAGCAGCCAAGGGCGGGGCATCCTTAATGAAAAACTGTTTTTT.